The 5 T cell receptor beta chains listed next were all sequenced from one sample in a study of cytomegalovirus exposure and HLA in healthy donors. 60 Vbeta and 13 Jbeta primers were used in PCR. The repertoire was sequenced with immunoSEQ multiplex PCR; TCRdb's copy has only in-frame clones and lacks some. The sample holds around 80,000 clones, 65% to 75% seen once. The sequencing input was PBMCs. These receptors all come from a man aged 35 to 55 in good health and CMV-seropositive.

This clone was counted only a few times. V usage is TRBV5-1 and J usage is TRBJ2-7; D not certain. V dropped 0 bases and J dropped 0 bases, with 7 bases sitting between them. This CDR3 region has 14 residues. The germline V gene has CDR1 SGHRS and CDR2 YFSETQ. The CDR3 sequence is CASSLGHNSYEQYF. DNA for the CDR3: TGCGCCAGCAGCTTGGGACACAACTCCTACGAGCAGTACTTC.

With regard to this clone: Because the CDR3's place on the DNA is in doubt, the DNA is left out and the CDR3 is given as listed by TCRdb. The J gene is TRBJ2-7, the V gene TRBV2; the table's D call, TRBD1, was not checked against the DNA. Per the germline V gene, CDR1 is SNHLY and CDR2 is FYNNEI. The CDR3 adds up to 13 amino acids, both ends counted. CDR3 protein: CASSSSRQYEQYF.

This clone was observed many times. CDR3 sequence: CASSSRVLGGTEAFF. CDR3 in DNA: TGTGCCAGCAGCTCCCGTGTTCTCGGGGGCACTGAAGCTTTCTTT. The chain joins TRBV7-6 to TRBJ1-1, with D possibly TRBD1 on 5 matching bases. Germline lookup yields CDR1 SGHVS and CDR2 FNYEAQ. The V end lost 4 bases, the J end lost 4 bases, and 16 bases lay between the germline ends. The length of the CDR3 is 15 residues.

This clone was seen just once. V and J are TRBV4-3 and TRBJ1-2; 8 bases line up with TRBD1. CDR1 and CDR2 from the germline V gene are LGHNA and YSLEER. The CDR3 consists of 14 residues. J was trimmed by 4 bases and V by 0 bases; bases with no gene match: 1. CDR3 sequence (DNA): TGCGCCAGCAGCCAAGATACAGGGGGCTATGGCTACACCTTC. Its translation is CASSQDTGGYGYTF.

The V call is TRBV28, the J call TRBJ2-5; 10 positions match TRBD2. CDR1 and CDR2 (germline): MDHEN, SYDVKM. The CDR3 totals 15 residues. The ends lost 3 bases at V and 2 bases at J; junction bases unmatched: 3. The CDR3 nucleotides are TGTGCCAGCAGTTTGGCTAGCGGGGGACAAGAGACCCAGTACTTC. It translates to CASSLASGGQETQYF.